This T cell receptor beta chain was retrieved from a study of T cell responses to AZD1222 COVID-19 vaccine. The CDR3 spans 13 residues. Germline V gene lookup returns CDR1 SGHRS and CDR2 YFSETQ. The V gene end was trimmed by 7 bases and the J gene end by 6 bases; junction bases not matched to a gene: 5. The assay was immunoSEQ multiplex PCR, and TCRdb's table has in-frame clones only and misses some. The sample records tens of thousands of clones, about 89% being singletons. J is TRBJ2-7 and V is TRBV5-1, with 12 bases aligning to TRBD2. This receptor was identified in an adult in good health. The material sequenced was peripheral blood, taken on day 0 of AZD1222 vaccination. CDR3 bases: TGCGCCAGCCGACTAGCGGGAGCCCCCGAGCAGTACTTC. Protein sequence: CASRLAGAPEQYF.